This TCR beta chain derives from a study of T cell responses to AZD1222 COVID-19 vaccine. Comments on this clone: Antigen: not known.

Profiling relied on immunoSEQ multiplex PCR, and the TCRdb table lists in-frame clones only, not all of them. The sample records more than 75,000 clones, 83% being singletons. Overall study findings and caveats: Seropositive status at baseline applied to only five or six AZD1222 recipients. With two AZD1222 doses given, Spike-specific TCR breadth and depth both rose. The donors showed a predominance of white British ancestry and of females, with possible underestimation of clonal diversity. Unmutated regions of variants are reportedly targeted by nearly half of spike-specific TCRs.

The source was peripheral blood, collected 28 days after the second AZD1222 dose. The sequence was obtained from an adult who received the AZD1222 COVID-19 vaccine.

The CDR3: CASTDGTRMTEAFF. In nucleotides, the CDR3 is TGTGCCAGCACGGATGGTACCAGGATGACTGAAGCTTTCTTT. This chain uses TRBV28 with TRBJ1-1, with D unresolved. Trimming removed 7 bases from V and 5 bases from J, with 17 bases in between. The CDR3 is made up of 14 amino acids. Germline lookup yields CDR1 MDHEN and CDR2 SYDVKM.